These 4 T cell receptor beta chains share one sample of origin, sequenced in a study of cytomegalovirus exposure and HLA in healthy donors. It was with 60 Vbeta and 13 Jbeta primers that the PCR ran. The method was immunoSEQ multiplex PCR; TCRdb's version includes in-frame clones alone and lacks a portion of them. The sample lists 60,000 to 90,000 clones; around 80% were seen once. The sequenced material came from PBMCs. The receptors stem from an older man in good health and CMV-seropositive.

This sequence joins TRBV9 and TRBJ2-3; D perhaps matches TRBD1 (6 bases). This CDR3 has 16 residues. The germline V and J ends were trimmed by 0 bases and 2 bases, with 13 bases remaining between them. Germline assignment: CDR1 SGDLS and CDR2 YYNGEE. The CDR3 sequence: CASSVGVTGNTDTQYF. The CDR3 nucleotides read TGTGCCAGCAGCGTAGGGGTGACAGGCAACACAGATACGCAGTATTTT.

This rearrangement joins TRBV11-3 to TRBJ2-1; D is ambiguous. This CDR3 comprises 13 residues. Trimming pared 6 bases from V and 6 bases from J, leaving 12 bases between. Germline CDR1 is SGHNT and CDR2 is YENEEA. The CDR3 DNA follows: TGTGCCAGCAGTTCGACTTTTATCAATGAGCAGTTCTTC. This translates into CASSSTFINEQFF.

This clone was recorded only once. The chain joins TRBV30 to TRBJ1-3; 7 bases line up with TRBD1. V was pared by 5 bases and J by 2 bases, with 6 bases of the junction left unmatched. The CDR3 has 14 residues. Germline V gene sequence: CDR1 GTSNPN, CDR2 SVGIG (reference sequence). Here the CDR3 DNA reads TGTGCCTGGGACAGGGTAGGCACTGGAAACACCATATATTTT. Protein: CAWDRVGTGNTIYF. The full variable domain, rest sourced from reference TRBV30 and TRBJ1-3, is SQTIHQWPATLVQPVGSPLSLECTVEGTSNPNLYWYRQAAGRGLQLLFYSVGIGQISSEVPQNLSASRPQDRQFILSSKKLLLSDSGFYLCAWDRVGTGNTIYFGEGSWLTVV.

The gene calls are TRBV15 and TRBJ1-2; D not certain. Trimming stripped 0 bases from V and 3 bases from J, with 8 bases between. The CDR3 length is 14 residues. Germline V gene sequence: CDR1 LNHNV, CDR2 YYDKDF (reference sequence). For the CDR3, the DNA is TGTGCCACCAGCAGAGATGTCCAGGACTATGGCTACACCTTC. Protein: CATSRDVQDYGYTF.